This note documents a single T cell receptor (beta chain) sequence. Germline loops: CDR1 SNHLY, CDR2 FYNNEI. The CDR3 has 12 residues. The V gene lost 6 bases and the J gene lost 9 bases, with 15 bases spanning the gap. Repertoires were generated with immunoSEQ multiplex PCR, while TCRdb's copy carries only in-frame clones and drops some. The repertoire holds hundreds of thousands of clones, with around 90% as singletons. The data are from a study of blood T cell repertoires in COVID-19. Study as a whole: T cells, B-cell-depleted T cells, or PBMCs supplied cDNA or gDNA.

Specimen: PBMCs or T cells enriched from blood (not recorded which). The chain has TRBV2 and TRBJ2-7; D perhaps matches TRBD1 (6 bases). The TCR comes from a woman aged 45-59 years who had recovered from COVID-19. CDR3 nucleotide sequence: TGTGCCAGCAGCCACAGGGATACGAGGCAGTACTTC. It yields the protein CASSHRDTRQYF.